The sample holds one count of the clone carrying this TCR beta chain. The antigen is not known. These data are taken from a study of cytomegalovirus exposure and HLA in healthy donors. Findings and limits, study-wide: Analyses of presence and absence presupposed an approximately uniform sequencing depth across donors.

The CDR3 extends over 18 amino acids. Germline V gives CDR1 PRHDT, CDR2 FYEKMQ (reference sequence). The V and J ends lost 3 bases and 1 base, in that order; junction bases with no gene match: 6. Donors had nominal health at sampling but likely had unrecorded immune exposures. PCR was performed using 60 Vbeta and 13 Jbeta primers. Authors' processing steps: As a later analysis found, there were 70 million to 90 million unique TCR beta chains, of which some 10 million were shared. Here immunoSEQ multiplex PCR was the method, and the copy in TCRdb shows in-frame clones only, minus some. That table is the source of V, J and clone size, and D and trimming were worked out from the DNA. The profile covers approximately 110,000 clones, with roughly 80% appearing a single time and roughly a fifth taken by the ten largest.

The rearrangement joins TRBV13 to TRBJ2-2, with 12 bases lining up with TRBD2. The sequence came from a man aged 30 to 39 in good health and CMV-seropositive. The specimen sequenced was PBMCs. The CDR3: CASSFGTSGYENTGELFF. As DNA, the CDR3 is TGTGCCAGCAGCTTCGGGACTAGCGGGTACGAGAACACCGGGGAGCTGTTTTTT.